This T cell receptor (beta chain) was sequenced in a study of cytomegalovirus exposure and HLA in healthy donors. General observations from the study: A later analysis revealed that TCR association rates differed between HLA loci, peaking at DRB1 and bottoming out at HLA-C. A later analysis by the authors found several of the most significant clusters apparently linked to common viral pathogens. Three chains tied to CMV proved CMV antigen-specific in vitro.

V shed 1 base and J 6 bases; nucleotides not matched to a gene: 8. The CDR3 totals 16 residues. From germline, CDR1 is SGHTA and CDR2 FQGNSA. To note about this clone: As yet, its antigen is unknown.

The PCR had 60 Vbeta and 13 Jbeta primers. Sequenced by immunoSEQ multiplex PCR; TCRdb stores in-frame clones only, minus some. The repertoire has about 190,000 clones, around 79% of them found once; the top ten carry 1.5% to 2%. What was sequenced was PBMCs. The source is a woman aged 18-35 years in good health and CMV-seronegative. The J gene is TRBJ2-1, the V gene TRBV7-2; TRBD2 matches at 8 bases. This chain's CDR3 is CASSLGPAGGTNEQFF. DNA of the CDR3: TGTGCCAGCAGCTTAGGACCCGCGGGAGGAACCAATGAGCAGTTCTTC.